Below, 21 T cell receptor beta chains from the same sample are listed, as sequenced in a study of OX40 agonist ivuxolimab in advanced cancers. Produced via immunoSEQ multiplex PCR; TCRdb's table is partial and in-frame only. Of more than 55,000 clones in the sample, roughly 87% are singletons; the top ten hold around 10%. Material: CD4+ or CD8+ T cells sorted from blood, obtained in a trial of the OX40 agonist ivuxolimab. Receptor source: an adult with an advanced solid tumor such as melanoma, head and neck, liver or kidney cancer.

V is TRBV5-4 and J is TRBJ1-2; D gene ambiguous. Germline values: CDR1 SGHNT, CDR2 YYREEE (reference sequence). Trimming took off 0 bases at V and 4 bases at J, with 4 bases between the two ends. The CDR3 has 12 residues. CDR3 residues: CASSLGGYGYTF. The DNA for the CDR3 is TGTGCCAGCAGCTTGGGGGGCTATGGCTACACCTTC.

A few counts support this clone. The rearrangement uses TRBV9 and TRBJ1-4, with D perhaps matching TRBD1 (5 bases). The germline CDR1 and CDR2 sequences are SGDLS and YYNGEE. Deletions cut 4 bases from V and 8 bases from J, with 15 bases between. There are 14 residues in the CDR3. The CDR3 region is CASSTGGDAEKLFF. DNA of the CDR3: TGTGCCAGCAGCACTGGGGGGGACGCGGAAAAACTGTTTTTT.

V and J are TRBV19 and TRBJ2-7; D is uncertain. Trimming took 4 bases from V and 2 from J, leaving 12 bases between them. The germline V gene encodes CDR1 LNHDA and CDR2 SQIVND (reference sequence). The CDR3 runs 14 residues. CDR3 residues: CASSTLHVPYEQYF. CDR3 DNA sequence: TGTGCCAGTAGTACATTGCATGTGCCCTACGAGCAGTACTTC.

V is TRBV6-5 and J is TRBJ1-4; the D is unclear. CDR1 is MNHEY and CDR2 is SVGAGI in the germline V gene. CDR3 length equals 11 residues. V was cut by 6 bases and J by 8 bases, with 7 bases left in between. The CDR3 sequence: CASRSQEKLFF. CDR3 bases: TGTGCCAGCAGATCTCAGGAAAAACTGTTTTTT.

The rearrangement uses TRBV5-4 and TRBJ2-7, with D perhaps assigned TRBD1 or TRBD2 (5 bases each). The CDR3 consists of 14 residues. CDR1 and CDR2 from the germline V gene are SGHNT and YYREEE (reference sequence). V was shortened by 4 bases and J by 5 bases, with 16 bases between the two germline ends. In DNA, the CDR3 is TGTGCCAGCAGCCTAATAGGGGAGTACGACGAGCAGTACTTC. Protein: CASSLIGEYDEQYF.

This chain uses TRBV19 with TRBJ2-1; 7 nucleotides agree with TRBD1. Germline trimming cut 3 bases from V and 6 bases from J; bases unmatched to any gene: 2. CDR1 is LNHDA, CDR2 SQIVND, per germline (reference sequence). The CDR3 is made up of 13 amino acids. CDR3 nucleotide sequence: TGTGCCAGTAGTATCGGGACAGTCAATGAGCAGTTCTTC. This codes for CASSIGTVNEQFF.

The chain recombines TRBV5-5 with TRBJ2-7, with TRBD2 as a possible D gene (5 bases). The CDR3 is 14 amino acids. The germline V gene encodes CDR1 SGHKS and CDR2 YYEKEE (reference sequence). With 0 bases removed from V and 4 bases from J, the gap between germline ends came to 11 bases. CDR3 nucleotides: TGTGCCAGCAGCTTGGGCGCTAGCTTATACGAGCAGTACTTC. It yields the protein CASSLGASLYEQYF.

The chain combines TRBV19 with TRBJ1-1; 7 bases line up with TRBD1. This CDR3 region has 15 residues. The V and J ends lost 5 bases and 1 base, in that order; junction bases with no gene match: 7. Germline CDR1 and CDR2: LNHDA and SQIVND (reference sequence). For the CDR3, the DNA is TGTGCCAGTAGTTCTTGGTGGACAGGGAACACTGAAGCTTTCTTT. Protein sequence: CASSSWWTGNTEAFF.

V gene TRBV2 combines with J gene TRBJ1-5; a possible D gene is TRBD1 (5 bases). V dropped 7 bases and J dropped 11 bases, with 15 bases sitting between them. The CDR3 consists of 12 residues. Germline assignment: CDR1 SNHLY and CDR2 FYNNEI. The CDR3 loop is CASKSGMGSQHF. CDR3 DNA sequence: TGTGCCAGCAAATCAGGGATGGGGTCCCAGCATTTT.

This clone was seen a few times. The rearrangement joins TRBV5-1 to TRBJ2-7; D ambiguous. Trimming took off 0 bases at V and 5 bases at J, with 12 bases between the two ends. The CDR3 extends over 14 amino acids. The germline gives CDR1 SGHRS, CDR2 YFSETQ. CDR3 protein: CASSLAGPLNEQYF. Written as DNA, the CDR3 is TGCGCCAGCAGCTTGGCCGGCCCTCTTAACGAGCAGTACTTC.

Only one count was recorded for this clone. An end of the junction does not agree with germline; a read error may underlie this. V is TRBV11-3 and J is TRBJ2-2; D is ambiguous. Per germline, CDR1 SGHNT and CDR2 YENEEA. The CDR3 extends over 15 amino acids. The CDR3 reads CASSLDSSNTGELFF. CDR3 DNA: TGTGCCAGCAGCCTAGATAGTTCGAACACCGGGGAGCTGTTTTTT. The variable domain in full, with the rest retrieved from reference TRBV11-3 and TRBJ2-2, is EAGVVQSPRYKIIEKKQPVAFWCNPISGHNTLYWYLQNLGQGPELLIRYENEEAVDDSQLPKDRFSAERLKGVDSTLKIQPAELGDSAVYLCASSLDSSNTGELFFGEGSRLTVL.

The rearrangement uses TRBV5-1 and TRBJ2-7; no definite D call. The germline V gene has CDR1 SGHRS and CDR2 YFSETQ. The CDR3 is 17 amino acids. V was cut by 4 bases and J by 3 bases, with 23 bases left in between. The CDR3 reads CASSPTTPDVWGYEQYF. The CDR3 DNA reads TGCGCCAGCAGCCCAACCACTCCCGACGTCTGGGGCTACGAGCAGTACTTC.

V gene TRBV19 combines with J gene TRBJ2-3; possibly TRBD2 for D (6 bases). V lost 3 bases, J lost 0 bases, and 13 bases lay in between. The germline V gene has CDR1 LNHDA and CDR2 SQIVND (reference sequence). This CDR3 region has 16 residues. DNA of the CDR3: TGTGCCAGTAGTATTTACGGGAGTGGGAGCACAGATACGCAGTATTTT. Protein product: CASSIYGSGSTDTQYF. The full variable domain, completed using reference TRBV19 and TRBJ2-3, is DGGITQSPKYLFRKEGQNVTLSCEQNLNHDAMYWYRQDPGQGLRLIYYSQIVNDFQKGDIAEGYSVSREKKESFPLTVTSAQKNPTAFYLCASSIYGSGSTDTQYFGPGTRLTVL.

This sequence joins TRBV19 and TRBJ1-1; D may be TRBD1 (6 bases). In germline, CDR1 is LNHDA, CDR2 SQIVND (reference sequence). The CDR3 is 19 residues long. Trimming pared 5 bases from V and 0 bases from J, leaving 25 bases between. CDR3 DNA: TGTGCCAGTAGTCCCCACCCGGACAGATCGTTTTTATTGAACACTGAAGCTTTCTTT. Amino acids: CASSPHPDRSFLLNTEAFF.

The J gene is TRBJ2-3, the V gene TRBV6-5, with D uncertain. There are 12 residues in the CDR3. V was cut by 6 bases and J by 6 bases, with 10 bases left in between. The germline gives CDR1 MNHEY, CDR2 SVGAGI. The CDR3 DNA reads TGTGCCAGCAGGACAATGAGTGATACGCAGTATTTT. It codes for CASRTMSDTQYF.

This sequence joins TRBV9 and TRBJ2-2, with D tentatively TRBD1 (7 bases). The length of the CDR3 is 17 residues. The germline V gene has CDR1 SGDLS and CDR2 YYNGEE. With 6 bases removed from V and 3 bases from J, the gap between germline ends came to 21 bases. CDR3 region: CASTSPDREVDTGELFF. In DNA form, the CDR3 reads TGTGCCAGCACCTCGCCAGACAGGGAGGTTGACACCGGGGAGCTGTTTTTT.

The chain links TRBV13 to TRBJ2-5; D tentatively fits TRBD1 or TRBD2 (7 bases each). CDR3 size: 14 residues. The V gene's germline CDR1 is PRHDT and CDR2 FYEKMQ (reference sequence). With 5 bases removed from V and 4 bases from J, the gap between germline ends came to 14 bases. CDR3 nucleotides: TGTGCCAGCAGCCCGCAGGGGGGGCGAGAGACCCAGTACTTC. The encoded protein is CASSPQGGRETQYF.

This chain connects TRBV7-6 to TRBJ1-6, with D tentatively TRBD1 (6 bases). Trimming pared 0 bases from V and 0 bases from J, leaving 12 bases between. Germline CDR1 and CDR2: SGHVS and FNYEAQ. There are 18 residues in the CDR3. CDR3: CASSLAPTGNSYNSPLHF. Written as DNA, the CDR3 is TGTGCCAGCAGCTTAGCGCCCACAGGGAACTCCTATAATTCACCCCTCCACTTT. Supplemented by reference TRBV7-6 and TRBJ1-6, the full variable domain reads GAGVSQSPRYKVTKRGQDVALRCDPISGHVSLYWYRQALGQGPEFLTYFNYEAQQDKSGLPNDRFSAERPEGSISTLTIQRTEQRDSAMYRCASSLAPTGNSYNSPLHFGNGTRLTVT.

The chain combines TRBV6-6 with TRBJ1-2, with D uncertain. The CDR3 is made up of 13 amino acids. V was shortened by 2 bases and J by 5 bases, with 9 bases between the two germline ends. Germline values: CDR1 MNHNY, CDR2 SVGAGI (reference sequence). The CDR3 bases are TGTGCCAGCAGTTACCGGTTGGAGTATGGCTACACCTTC. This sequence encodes CASSYRLEYGYTF.

Written as DNA, the CDR3 is TGTGCCAGCTCACCAATCAGAGAAGGGGCCGGGGAGCTGTTTTTT. Its translation: CASSPIREGAGELFF. The chain recombines TRBV18 with TRBJ2-2, with a weak D call TRBD1 (5 bases). CDR3 length: 15 amino acids. Germline V CDR1 and CDR2: KGHSH, LQKENI. Trimming shortened V by 2 bases and J by 6 bases, and 13 bases separated the two germline ends.

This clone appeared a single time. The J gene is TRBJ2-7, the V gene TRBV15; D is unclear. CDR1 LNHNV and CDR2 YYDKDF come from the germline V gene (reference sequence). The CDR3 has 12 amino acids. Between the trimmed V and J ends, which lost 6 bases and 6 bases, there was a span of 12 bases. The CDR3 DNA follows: TGTGCCACCAGGAATGCAGCGACCGAGCAGTACTTC. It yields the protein CATRNAATEQYF. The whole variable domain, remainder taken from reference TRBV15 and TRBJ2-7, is DAMVIQNPRYQVTQFGKPVTLSCSQTLNHNVMYWYQQKSSQAPKLLFHYYDKDFNNEADTPDNFQSRRPNTSFCFLDIRSPGLGDTAMYLCATRNAATEQYFGPGTRLTVT.